The next 12 T cell receptor beta chains were all read from a single sample in a study of blood T cell repertoires in COVID-19. This table comes from immunoSEQ multiplex PCR, and its TCRdb copy is limited to in-frame clones, with some not included. This table holds a few hundred thousand clones, around 90% found once. The sample comprised peripheral blood. The origin of the receptors is a woman between 35 and 50 years old who had recovered from COVID-19.

This clone was observed a handful of times. J is TRBJ1-5 and V is TRBV7-2; maybe TRBD1 (6 bases). Germline CDR1 is SGHTA and CDR2 is FQGNSA. CDR3 size: 17 residues. Trimming removed 5 bases at V and 2 bases at J, with 19 bases between. In nucleotides, the CDR3 is TGTGCCAGCAGCCTGTCCTCCAGGGGTTTTGGCAATCAGCCCCAGCATTTT. This translates into CASSLSSRGFGNQPQHF.

The V call is TRBV27, the J call TRBJ1-4; 7 nucleotides match TRBD1. CDR3 length: 13 residues. Germline V gives CDR1 MNHEY, CDR2 SMNVEV (reference sequence). After removal of 8 bases from V and 7 bases from J, the junction contained 7 bases not matched to a gene. The CDR3 region is CASRSGGSEKLFF. The CDR3 DNA reads TGTGCCAGCCGGTCAGGGGGAAGTGAAAAACTGTTTTTT.

The chain is built from TRBV19 and TRBJ2-7; no reliable D call. There are 13 residues in the CDR3. V was shortened by 6 bases and J by 2 bases, with 11 bases between the two germline ends. CDR1 is LNHDA, CDR2 SQIVND, per germline (reference sequence). The CDR3 reads CASRPNGPYEQYF. The CDR3 DNA reads as TGTGCCAGTAGACCCAACGGTCCCTACGAGCAGTACTTC.

The V call is TRBV6-6, the J call TRBJ1-4, with a possible D match to TRBD1 (5 bases). The germline V and J ends were trimmed by 0 bases and 6 bases, with 11 bases remaining between them. The CDR3 loop spans 15 amino acids. CDR1 is MNHNY and CDR2 is SVGAGI in the germline V gene (reference sequence). The CDR3 bases are TGTGCCAGCAGTTACTCTCCGGGGGTCGATGAAAAACTGTTTTTT. Protein: CASSYSPGVDEKLFF.

The chain employs TRBV7-3 and TRBJ2-1; TRBD2 aligns across 10 bases. Germline values: CDR1 SGHTA, CDR2 FQGTGA. CDR3 length equals 16 residues. J lost 4 bases, V lost 5 bases, and 8 bases had no gene match. CDR3 in DNA: TGTGCCAGCAGCCTGCTCACTAGCGGGGCTTACAATGAGCAGTTCTTC. Translating it yields CASSLLTSGAYNEQFF.

V and J are TRBV11-2 and TRBJ2-3, with D perhaps matching TRBD1 (6 bases). The CDR3 covers 17 residues. The germline V gene has CDR1 SGHAT and CDR2 FQNNGV. V lost 1 base, J lost 0 bases, and 14 bases lay in between. The CDR3 loop is CASSLGRGPSSTDTQYF. As DNA, the CDR3 is TGTGCCAGCAGCTTAGGCAGGGGCCCTTCTAGCACAGATACGCAGTATTTT.

This chain connects TRBV11-3 to TRBJ1-1; no clear D. CDR3 length equals 16 residues. Trimming cost V 5 bases and J 7 bases, with 23 bases left between them. The germline CDR1 and CDR2 sequences are SGHNT and YENEEA. The CDR3 nucleotides are TGTGCCAGCAGCCGAGATCCCCGGACTGGGCTAAATGAAGCTTTCTTT. This translates into CASSRDPRTGLNEAFF.

This chain connects TRBV7-8 to TRBJ1-1, with a tentative D call TRBD1 (5 bases). CDR1 and CDR2 from the germline V gene are SGHVS and FQNEAQ. Trimming left V 0 bases short and J 5 bases short, with 13 bases between. The CDR3 extends over 15 amino acids. Here the CDR3 reads CASSLAPAGGTEAFF. Here the CDR3 DNA reads TGTGCCAGCAGCTTAGCGCCAGCGGGGGGGACTGAAGCTTTCTTT.

The J gene is TRBJ2-7, the V gene TRBV5-4; the match to TRBD1 covers 8 bases. The CDR3 spans 15 residues. Germline lookup yields CDR1 SGHNT and CDR2 YYREEE (reference sequence). V lost 4 bases, J lost 0 bases, and 6 bases stayed unmatched. The CDR3 region is CASSPRQGRSYEQYF. The DNA of the CDR3 is TGTGCCAGCAGCCCTCGACAGGGGCGCTCCTACGAGCAGTACTTC.

The gene calls are TRBV5-5 and TRBJ2-7; D is possibly TRBD2 (6 bases). CDR1 SGHKS and CDR2 YYEKEE come from the germline V gene (reference sequence). V was trimmed by 0 bases and J by 6 bases, leaving 10 bases between them. CDR3 length equals 13 residues. CDR3 protein: CASSLGGTGEQYV. The CDR3 DNA is TGTGCCAGCAGCTTGGGCGGGACGGGCGAGCAGTACGTC.

V and J are TRBV30 and TRBJ2-1, with D possibly TRBD2 on 6 matching bases. The CDR3 length is 12 residues. The ends were cut back, 2 bases at V and 6 bases at J, with 8 bases in the middle. Germline values: CDR1 GTSNPN, CDR2 SVGIG (reference sequence). The CDR3 loop is CAWSWGVNEQFF. The CDR3 DNA reads TGTGCCTGGAGTTGGGGGGTCAATGAGCAGTTCTTC.

The chain is built from TRBV6-4 and TRBJ1-1; D may be TRBD1 (5 bases). Looked up from germline, CDR1 is MRHNA and CDR2 is SNTAGT. This CDR3 contains 14 residues. V was trimmed by 6 bases and J by 4 bases, leaving 15 bases between them. The CDR3 loop is CASSAGGGRTEAFF. As DNA, the CDR3 is TGTGCCAGCAGCGCGGGGGGGGGACGCACTGAAGCTTTCTTT.